The 25 T cell receptor beta chains in this list originate from one sample, sequenced in a study of T-cell memory formation after mild COVID-19. TCRdb independently ran MiXCR on the 5' RACE reads; one entry per CDR3 protein. The data contain more than 85,000 distinct CDR3 sequences, more than 9.5% of them singletons. Material for sequencing was PBMCs or a T cell subset sorted from them (not recorded which). All receptors come from a man aged 18 to 29 who had mild COVID-19 (a few samples of this study predate the infection). Cell type and time point are not known.

There are a few counts of this clonotype. This chain connects TRBV27 to TRBJ2-7; 7 bases align to TRBD1. This CDR3 spans 15 amino acids. J lost 5 bases, V lost 2 bases, and 9 bases had no gene match. The germline V gene has CDR1 MNHEY and CDR2 SMNVEV (reference sequence). In nucleotides, the CDR3 is TGTGCCAGCAGTTTAACTCGGACAGGCGCGGACGAGCAGTACTTC. Protein sequence: CASSLTRTGADEQYF.

This clonotype was seen more than once but under ten times. The CDR3 DNA follows: TGTGCCAGCAGCTCCACGGGGGGAGTCTACGAGCAGTACTTC. This gives the protein CASSSTGGVYEQYF. The gene calls are TRBV7-2 and TRBJ2-7; 7 nucleotides agree with TRBD2. This CDR3 has 14 amino acids. In germline, CDR1 is SGHTA, CDR2 FQGNSA. V shed 4 bases, J shed 3 bases, and the junction held 6 bases outside the gene matches.

This clonotype was detected a few times. The chain uses TRBV7-2 and TRBJ1-2; the D gene is possibly TRBD1 (6 bases). CDR1 is SGHTA and CDR2 is FQGNSA in the germline V gene. The CDR3 consists of 15 residues. V lost 4 bases to trimming and J lost 3 bases, with 15 bases between them. The CDR3 is CASSSGAALDYGYTF. In nucleotides, the CDR3 is TGTGCCAGCAGCTCGGGGGCCGCGCTAGACTATGGCTACACCTTC.

At least ten counts were recorded for this clonotype. The genes are TRBV6-1 and TRBJ2-6, with D uncertain. V lost 5 bases, J lost 1 base, and 9 bases lay in between. Germline CDR1 reads MNHNS; CDR2 reads SASEGT. The CDR3 has 15 amino acids. The CDR3 loop reads CASSLQRSGANVLTF. The CDR3, as DNA: TGTGCCAGCAGTCTACAAAGATCTGGGGCCAACGTCCTGACTTTC.

This clonotype was picked up a small number of times. The V gene is TRBV27, the J gene TRBJ2-1; D possibly uses TRBD1 or TRBD2 (5 bases each). Trimming took off 6 bases at V and 6 bases at J, with 15 bases between the two ends. Germline values: CDR1 MNHEY, CDR2 SMNVEV (reference sequence). This CDR3 comprises 14 residues. CDR3 DNA: TGTGCCAGCAGAGGGGAGACCTACGGCAATGAGCAGTTCTTC. This codes for CASRGETYGNEQFF.

This sequence joins TRBV5-5 and TRBJ2-1; D gene unclear. The CDR3 extends over 13 amino acids. From germline, CDR1 is SGHKS and CDR2 YYEKEE (reference sequence). V gave up 2 bases and J gave up 6 bases, with 9 bases separating them. The CDR3 coding sequence is TGTGCCAGCAGCTTAGACCTTAGCAATGAGCAGTTCTTC. Amino acid sequence: CASSLDLSNEQFF.

This rearrangement joins TRBV12-3 or TRBV12-4 to TRBJ1-5; D call uncertain. V gave up 6 bases and J gave up 6 bases, with 12 bases separating them. This CDR3 is 13 amino acids long. CDR3 residues: CASSPVGVQPQHF. CDR3 coding DNA: TGTGCCAGCAGCCCGGTGGGAGTTCAGCCCCAGCATTTT.

The J gene is TRBJ2-1, the V gene TRBV20-1; D gene unclear. Trimming removed 3 bases at V and 3 bases at J, with 9 bases between. Germline V gene data show CDR1 as DFQATT and CDR2 as SNEGSKA (reference sequence). The CDR3 is 13 residues long. CDR3 in amino acids: CSARMADYNEQFF. The CDR3 DNA is TGCAGTGCTAGGATGGCAGACTACAATGAGCAGTTCTTC.

This clonotype was found a few times. The chain links TRBV4-1 to TRBJ2-5, with a possible D match to TRBD1 (6 bases). Germline V lookup: CDR1 MGHRA, CDR2 YSYEKL. The length of the CDR3 is 15 residues. V was clipped by 4 bases and J by 3 bases, with 15 bases between them. This CDR3 is CASSRGTRFEETQYF. Here the CDR3 DNA reads TGCGCCAGCAGCCGGGGGACAAGATTTGAAGAGACCCAGTACTTC.

This clonotype turned up a few times. The chain employs TRBV6-5 and TRBJ1-4; TRBD1 is a possible D gene (5 bases). The CDR3 has 13 amino acids. Germline V gives CDR1 MNHEY, CDR2 SVGAGI. The V and J ends lost 2 bases and 8 bases respectively, with 9 bases between them. This CDR3 is CASSYGAGEKLFF. The CDR3 DNA follows: TGTGCCAGCAGTTACGGGGCTGGGGAAAAACTGTTTTTT.

The V and J genes are TRBV27 and TRBJ1-2; D is possibly TRBD1 (5 bases). Germline V CDR1 and CDR2: MNHEY, SMNVEV (reference sequence). Trimming removed 6 bases at V and 6 bases at J, with 14 bases between. The CDR3 spans 13 residues. This chain's CDR3 is CASSLRWGHGYTF. CDR3 bases: TGTGCCAGCAGCTTACGGTGGGGCCATGGCTACACCTTC.

This clonotype showed up many times. The J gene is TRBJ1-1, the V gene TRBV7-3; tentatively, D is TRBD1 (5 bases). With 3 bases removed from V and 1 base from J, the gap between germline ends came to 6 bases. The germline CDR1 and CDR2 sequences are SGHTA and FQGTGA. The length of the CDR3 is 13 residues. CDR3 nucleotides: TGTGCCAGCAGCTTTGGGGGGAACACTGAAGCTTTCTTT. Translation: CASSFGGNTEAFF.

This clonotype appeared many times. The CDR3 nucleotides are TGTGCCAGCAGCCCAGGGGATCAGCCCCAGCATTTT. Protein sequence: CASSPGDQPQHF. The rearrangement links TRBV7-9 to TRBJ1-5, with D possibly TRBD1 on 6 matching bases. This CDR3 spans 12 amino acids. Per the germline V gene, CDR1 is SEHNR and CDR2 is FQNEAQ (reference sequence). V was pared by 5 bases and J by 5 bases, with 7 bases between.

The chain joins TRBV9 to TRBJ2-3, with 7 bases lining up with TRBD1. CDR1 is SGDLS and CDR2 is YYNGEE in the germline V gene. The CDR3 totals 14 residues. V lost 4 bases and J lost 0; bases outside the gene matches: 2. The CDR3 DNA reads TGTGCCAGCAGCCCGGACAGGAGCACAGATACGCAGTATTTT. The encoded protein is CASSPDRSTDTQYF.

V gene TRBV5-1 combines with J gene TRBJ2-2; weak D call: TRBD1 (6 bases). Germline V gene sequence: CDR1 SGHRS, CDR2 YFSETQ. Between the trimmed V and J ends, which lost 2 bases and 0 bases, there was a span of 17 bases. The CDR3 contains 18 residues. The CDR3 loop is CASSLAPDRTANTGELFF. CDR3 sequence (DNA): TGCGCCAGCAGCTTAGCCCCCGACAGGACCGCGAACACCGGGGAGCTGTTTTTT.

A few counts support this clonotype. The chain has TRBV4-1 and TRBJ2-7; no clear D. Germline V gives CDR1 MGHRA, CDR2 YSYEKL. With 0 bases removed from V and 4 bases from J, the gap between germline ends came to 10 bases. This CDR3 region has 14 residues. The DNA of the CDR3 is TGCGCCAGCAGCCAAGATCTAGTACAGTACGAGCAGTACTTC. Its translation is CASSQDLVQYEQYF.

This clonotype has at least ten counts. In DNA, the CDR3 is TGCAGTGCCAGAACCGGGACAGGGGGCCGGGAGACCCAGTACTTC. Its translation is CSARTGTGGRETQYF. The rearrangement links TRBV20-1 to TRBJ2-5, with 12 bases fitting TRBD1. CDR3 length: 15 residues. Germline V lookup: CDR1 DFQATT, CDR2 SNEGSKA (reference sequence). The ends lost 6 bases at V and 5 bases at J; junction bases unmatched: 10.

This clonotype was seen only a few times. The J gene is TRBJ2-7, the V gene TRBV7-2; maybe TRBD2 (6 bases). The length of the CDR3 is 14 residues. Trimming stripped 1 base from V and 1 base from J, with 8 bases between. Looked up from germline, CDR1 is SGHTA and CDR2 is FQGNSA. DNA of the CDR3: TGTGCCAGCAGCTTAGAGGAGGGGTCCTACGAGCAGTACGTC. As protein: CASSLEEGSYEQYV.

This clonotype was seen ten or more times. The genes are TRBV7-9 and TRBJ1-4, with D unresolved. Germline CDR1 is SEHNR and CDR2 is FQNEAQ (reference sequence). V dropped 7 bases and J dropped 3 bases, with 9 bases sitting between them. The CDR3 sequence is 13 residues long. In DNA, the CDR3 is TGTGCCAGCACCAACAATCCTAATGAAAAACTGTTTTTT. Its protein product is CASTNNPNEKLFF.

This chain connects TRBV4-3 to TRBJ1-2, with D uncertain. CDR3 length: 16 residues. With 1 base removed from V and 1 base from J, the gap between germline ends came to 13 bases. Per germline, CDR1 LGHNA and CDR2 YSLEER. CDR3 nucleotide sequence: TGCGCCAGCAGCCAAGGCACCCTCGACAATAACTATGGCTACACCTTC. Protein product: CASSQGTLDNNYGYTF.

This chain links TRBV7-9 with TRBJ1-2; 8 bases are a match to TRBD1. After removal of 5 bases from V and 2 bases from J, the junction contained 7 bases not matched to a gene. The CDR3 sequence is 15 residues long. Germline CDR1 and CDR2: SEHNR and FQNEAQ (reference sequence). CDR3 in DNA: TGTGCCAGCAGCCCAGGACAGGGAGCCAACTATGGCTACACCTTC. Protein sequence: CASSPGQGANYGYTF.

J is TRBJ1-6 and V is TRBV11-2, with a possible D match to TRBD1 (6 bases). CDR3 size: 15 residues. V dropped 1 base and J dropped 7 bases, with 11 bases sitting between them. Germline assignment: CDR1 SGHAT and CDR2 FQNNGV. The CDR3 bases are TGTGCCAGCAGCTTAGGACAGGCAATGAATTCACCCCTCCACTTT. Translation: CASSLGQAMNSPLHF.

In nucleotides, the CDR3 is TGCGCCAGCAGCCAAGTCGGGACAGGGGGGACTAGCGGGGCTTCCTACAATGAGCAGTTCTTC. Translated: CASSQVGTGGTSGASYNEQFF. The V call is TRBV4-1, the J call TRBJ2-1, with TRBD2 matching over 13 bases. The CDR3 covers 21 residues. After removal of 1 base from V and 1 base from J, the junction contained 13 bases not matched to a gene. Germline V gene lookup returns CDR1 MGHRA and CDR2 YSYEKL.

This clonotype has only a few counts. This chain links TRBV27 with TRBJ2-3; D uncertain. Germline CDR1 is MNHEY and CDR2 is SMNVEV (reference sequence). This CDR3 has 15 amino acids. V shed 2 bases and J shed 1 base, with 10 bases lying between them. The CDR3 reads CASSLGGPGTDTQYF. In DNA form, the CDR3 reads TGTGCCAGCAGTTTAGGCGGTCCGGGCACAGATACGCAGTATTTT.

The CDR3 coding sequence is TGCAGTGCTTTACTAGCGGGGGGAACCAATGAGCAGTTCTTC. Encoded protein: CSALLAGGTNEQFF. This chain joins TRBV20-1 and TRBJ2-1, with TRBD2 matching over 12 bases. Trimming cost V 5 bases and J 6 bases; bases outside gene matches: 5. The CDR3 totals 14 residues. CDR1 and CDR2 (germline): DFQATT, SNEGSKA (reference sequence).